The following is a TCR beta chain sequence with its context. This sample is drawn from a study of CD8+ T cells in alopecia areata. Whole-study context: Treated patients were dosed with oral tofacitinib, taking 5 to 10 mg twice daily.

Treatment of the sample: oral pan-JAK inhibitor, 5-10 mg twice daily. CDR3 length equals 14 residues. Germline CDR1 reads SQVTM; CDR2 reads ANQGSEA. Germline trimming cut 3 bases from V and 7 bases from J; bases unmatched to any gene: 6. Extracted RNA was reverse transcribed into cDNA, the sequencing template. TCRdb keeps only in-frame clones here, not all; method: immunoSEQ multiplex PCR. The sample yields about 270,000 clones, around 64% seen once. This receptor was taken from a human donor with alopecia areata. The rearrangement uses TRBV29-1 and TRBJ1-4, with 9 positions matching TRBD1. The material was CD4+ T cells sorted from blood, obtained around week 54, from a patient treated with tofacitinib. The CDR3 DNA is TGCAGCGTTGACAGGGACAGGGCGGGTGAAAAACTGTTTTTT. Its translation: CSVDRDRAGEKLFF.